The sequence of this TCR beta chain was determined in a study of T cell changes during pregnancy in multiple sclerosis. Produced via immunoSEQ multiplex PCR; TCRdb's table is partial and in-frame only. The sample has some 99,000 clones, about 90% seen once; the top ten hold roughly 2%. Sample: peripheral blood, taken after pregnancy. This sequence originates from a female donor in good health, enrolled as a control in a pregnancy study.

The DNA for the CDR3 is TGTGCCAGCAGTCCAGGGTTGAACACTGAAGCTTTCTTT. This gives the protein CASSPGLNTEAFF. The V and J genes are TRBV2 and TRBJ1-1; D might be TRBD1 (5 bases). V dropped 5 bases and J dropped 0 bases, with 7 bases sitting between them. Germline V gene data show CDR1 as SNHLY and CDR2 as FYNNEI. The CDR3 runs 13 residues.